The 24 T cell receptor beta chains given below trace back to one sample, sequenced in a study of blood T cells in healthy people across ages. The authors ran a second PCR of 7 to 11 cycles using a sample-barcoded 5' primer and a J-beta primer mix. TCRdb ran MiXCR on the 5' RACE reads and lists one entry per CDR3 protein. The sample yields around 800,000 distinct CDR3 sequences, 55% to 65% seen once. Sequencing was carried out using blood. These receptor sequences come from a man aged 30-40 years in good health.

In its sample, this clonotype was seen a few times. The chain is built from TRBV7-3 and TRBJ2-1, with 12 bases matching TRBD2. J was trimmed by 6 bases and V by 4 bases; bases with no gene match: 4. The CDR3 totals 15 residues. Germline V gene data show CDR1 as SGHTA and CDR2 as FQGTGA. The chain's CDR3 is CASSSGLAGSNEQFF. In DNA form, the CDR3 reads TGTGCCAGCAGCTCCGGACTAGCGGGGAGCAATGAGCAGTTCTTC.

The chain links TRBV27 to TRBJ1-1, with TRBD1 identical over 7 bases. The CDR3 totals 14 residues. The V segment lost 5 bases and the J segment 6 bases; nucleotides outside the gene matches: 9. Germline CDR1 MNHEY, CDR2 SMNVEV (reference sequence). The CDR3 nucleotides are TGTGCCAGCAGTAGGGGAGGACAGGTTGCTGAAGCTTTCTTT. Encoded protein: CASSRGGQVAEAFF.

This clonotype came up a few times. The rearrangement uses TRBV27 and TRBJ1-6, with D hard to call. Germline loops: CDR1 MNHEY, CDR2 SMNVEV (reference sequence). The CDR3 loop spans 13 amino acids. V was pared by 8 bases and J by 2 bases, with 7 bases between. The CDR3 here is CASRGPYNSPLHF. The DNA of the CDR3 is TGTGCCAGCCGCGGCCCCTATAATTCACCCCTCCACTTT.

The chain couples TRBV5-4 to TRBJ1-1, with D tentatively TRBD1 (5 bases). The V and J ends lost 7 bases and 1 base respectively, with 20 bases between them. Germline CDR1 reads SGHNT; CDR2 reads YYREEE (reference sequence). CDR3 size: 16 residues. In DNA form, the CDR3 reads TGTGCCAGCTCATCCGGGGGTCCTGGGTCGAACACTGAAGCTTTCTTT. Translated, it gives CASSSGGPGSNTEAFF. Full variable domain (missing parts from reference TRBV5-4 and TRBJ1-1): ETGVTQSPTHLIKTRGQQVTLRCSSQSGHNTVSWYQQALGQGPQFIFQYYREEENGRGNFPPRFSGLQFPNYSSELNVNALELDDSALYLCASSSGGPGSNTEAFFGQGTRLTVV.

The chain has TRBV3-1 and TRBJ1-1, with a tentative D call TRBD1 (5 bases). The germline gives CDR1 LGHDT, CDR2 YNNKEL (reference sequence). V lost 4 bases to trimming and J lost 8 bases, with 14 bases between them. The CDR3 is 13 residues long. The DNA of the CDR3 is TGTGCCAGCAGCCCAAGTCTTCGGGGCGAAGCTTTCTTT. Translating it yields CASSPSLRGEAFF.

The chain links TRBV5-1 to TRBJ2-7; D call uncertain. CDR1 and CDR2 (germline): SGHRS, YFSETQ. This CDR3 has 14 residues. Trimming shortened V by 4 bases and J by 2 bases, and 13 bases separated the two germline ends. CDR3 sequence (DNA): TGCGCCAGCAGCCCCACGACGGATACCTACGAGCAGTACTTC. It specifies CASSPTTDTYEQYF.

The rearrangement joins TRBV6-2 or TRBV6-3 to TRBJ2-3, with D unresolved. The CDR3 loop spans 11 amino acids. The germline CDR1 and CDR2 sequences are MNHEY and SVGEGT. Between the trimmed V and J ends, which lost 4 bases and 5 bases, there was a span of 4 bases. In DNA, the CDR3 is TGTGCCAGCAGTTGGCGAGATACGCAGTATTTT. This translates into CASSWRDTQYF.

The chain has TRBV24-1 and TRBJ2-1; D gene ambiguous. This CDR3 spans 12 amino acids. Deletions cut 1 base from V and 9 bases from J, with 6 bases between. The germline CDR1 and CDR2 sequences are KGHDR and SFDVKD. The CDR3 DNA follows: TGTGCCACCAGTGATTTTCACCTTGAGCAGTTCTTC. Amino acids: CATSDFHLEQFF.

This clonotype came up a few times. V usage is TRBV28 and J usage is TRBJ2-5; 12 bases align to TRBD2. Per the germline V gene, CDR1 is MDHEN and CDR2 is SYDVKM. Losses at the gene ends were 6 bases for V and 4 bases for J; bases not matched to a gene: 12. This CDR3 is built from 17 residues. The CDR3 loop is CASSPSGGATLTETQYF. CDR3 nucleotides: TGTGCCAGCAGCCCTAGCGGGGGGGCCACGTTGACAGAGACCCAGTACTTC.

The chain links TRBV5-1 to TRBJ2-4; no clear D gene. The end of the DNA is better explained by TRBJ2-7, so the J call may be wrong. The CDR3 runs 14 residues. The germline gives CDR1 SGHRS, CDR2 YFSETQ. The CDR3 nucleotides read TGCGCCAGCAGCGGTTCCGCTTTGGGTGACGAGCAGTACTTC. Translation: CASSGSALGDEQYF.

This chain joins TRBV11-3 and TRBJ2-1; perhaps TRBD1 as D (6 bases). CDR3 size: 16 residues. Germline CDR1 reads SGHNT; CDR2 reads YENEEA. V lost 0 bases to trimming and J lost 7 bases, with 16 bases between them. The CDR3 is CASSLDVAGDRNEQFF. The DNA for the CDR3 is TGTGCCAGCAGCTTAGATGTGGCAGGGGATAGGAATGAGCAGTTCTTC.

The V call is TRBV5-1, the J call TRBJ2-5, with a weak D call TRBD2 (5 bases). The germline V gene encodes CDR1 SGHRS and CDR2 YFSETQ. This CDR3 comprises 13 residues. The V and J ends lost 3 bases and 11 bases respectively, with 17 bases between them. The CDR3 nucleotides are TGCGCCAGCAGCTGGTCAGCAGCGTGGGAGCAGTACTTC. The encoded protein is CASSWSAAWEQYF.

The rearrangement links TRBV27 to TRBJ2-5; 7 nucleotides line up with TRBD1. The junction had 11 bases not matched to a gene; V was cut back by 0 bases and J by 4 bases. The length of the CDR3 is 17 residues. Per the germline V gene, CDR1 is MNHEY and CDR2 is SMNVEV (reference sequence). The CDR3 region is CASSLSPPGTVLETQYF. CDR3 nucleotide sequence: TGTGCCAGCAGTTTATCCCCCCCCGGGACAGTCTTAGAGACCCAGTACTTC.

The J gene is TRBJ2-1, the V gene TRBV12-3 or TRBV12-4; D not resolved. V gave up 4 bases and J gave up 8 bases, with 12 bases separating them. The CDR3 runs to 13 residues. The CDR3 DNA sequence: TGTGCCAGCAGTTGGTTTAGTCTATATGAGCAGTTCTTC. Its translation is CASSWFSLYEQFF.

V and J are TRBV30 and TRBJ2-2; D assignment may be TRBD1 or TRBD2 (6 bases each). Trimming took off 5 bases at V and 0 bases at J, with 10 bases between the two ends. CDR1 and CDR2 (germline): GTSNPN, SVGIG (reference sequence). The CDR3 sequence is 14 residues long. The CDR3 loop reads CAWGGGPNTGELFF. For the CDR3, the DNA is TGTGCCTGGGGAGGGGGGCCGAACACCGGGGAGCTGTTTTTT.

The CDR3 nucleotides are TGTGCCAGCAAGACCAGGGAGGGGGGTGAGCAGTTCTTC. Its translation is CASKTREGGEQFF. The chain has TRBV6-2 or TRBV6-3 and TRBJ2-1, with a weak D call TRBD2 (7 bases). In germline, CDR1 is MNHEY, CDR2 SVGEGT. The CDR3 is made up of 13 amino acids. V was pared by 7 bases and J by 9 bases, with 16 bases between.

The chain is built from TRBV29-1 and TRBJ2-6; 9 bases are shared with TRBD2. The CDR3 consists of 16 residues. From germline, CDR1 is SQVTM and CDR2 ANQGSEA. The V and J ends lost 1 base and 1 base, in that order; junction bases with no gene match: 2. This chain's CDR3 is CSVEVSGGSGANVLTF. Written as DNA, the CDR3 is TGCAGCGTTGAAGTTAGCGGGGGATCTGGGGCCAACGTCCTGACTTTC.

The chain links TRBV9 to TRBJ2-7; D uncertain. The V and J ends lost 0 bases and 0 bases respectively, with 10 bases between them. The CDR3 is 15 residues long. Germline lookup yields CDR1 SGDLS and CDR2 YYNGEE. The CDR3 bases are TGTGCCAGCAGCGTAGAGTCAGGCGGCTCCTACGAGCAGTACTTC. It specifies CASSVESGGSYEQYF. The entire variable domain, with the rest obtained from reference TRBV9 and TRBJ2-7, is as follows: DSGVTQTPKHLITATGQRVTLRCSPRSGDLSVYWYQQSLDQGLQFLIQYYNGEERAKGNILERFSAQQFPDLHSELNLSSLELGDSALYFCASSVESGGSYEQYFGPGTRLTVT.

V is TRBV27 and J is TRBJ2-7; TRBD1 might be the D (6 bases). The CDR3 runs to 15 residues. V was cut by 5 bases and J by 3 bases, with 17 bases left in between. The germline CDR1 and CDR2 sequences are MNHEY and SMNVEV (reference sequence). The CDR3 spells CASSPLETGVYEQYF. The DNA of the CDR3 is TGTGCCAGCAGTCCCCTCGAGACAGGAGTCTACGAGCAGTACTTC.

In this sample, this clonotype turned up a few times. The chain combines TRBV12-3 or TRBV12-4 with TRBJ2-7; 7 nucleotides match TRBD1. Unmatched junction bases numbered 7, after V lost 7 bases and J lost 1 base. The CDR3 runs to 14 residues. The CDR3 DNA follows: TGTGCCAGCACCGGGGACAGATCATCCTACGAGCAGTACTTC. It yields the protein CASTGDRSSYEQYF.

This clonotype was counted once. The rearrangement uses TRBV20-1 and TRBJ2-7; D is perhaps TRBD1 or TRBD2 (6 bases each). Germline CDR1 and CDR2: DFQATT and SNEGSKA (reference sequence). This CDR3 has 13 amino acids. V was clipped by 5 bases and J by 5 bases, with 16 bases between them. The CDR3 nucleotides read TGCAGTGCTCCCTACGAGGGGGGCCACGAGCAGTACTTC. Protein sequence: CSAPYEGGHEQYF.

The V and J genes are TRBV7-2 and TRBJ1-2; the D gene is possibly TRBD1 (5 bases). Germline V lookup: CDR1 SGHTA, CDR2 FQGNSA. CDR3 length: 15 residues. The V gene lost 1 base and the J gene lost 4 bases, with 13 bases spanning the gap. The CDR3 DNA reads TGTGCCAGCAGCTTAGAAGCAGGGCCTGGCTATGGCTACACCTTC. As protein: CASSLEAGPGYGYTF.

The chain carries TRBV9 and TRBJ1-2; tentatively, D is TRBD1 (6 bases). V lost 5 bases and J 4 bases, leaving 21 bases between the germline ends. Germline V gene data show CDR1 as SGDLS and CDR2 as YYNGEE. The CDR3 sequence is 16 residues long. The CDR3 region has the DNA TGTGCCAGCAGTGGATACAAGGAGGGGGTTACCTATGGCTACACCTTC. Translating gives CASSGYKEGVTYGYTF.

The chain employs TRBV29-1 and TRBJ2-1, with 9 bases aligning to TRBD1. The germline gives CDR1 SQVTM, CDR2 ANQGSEA. V was clipped by 7 bases and J by 12 bases; unmatched bases: 16. This CDR3 is 14 amino acids long. CDR3 protein: CSATTGTGSFGQFF. DNA for the CDR3: TGCAGCGCGACAACCGGGACAGGGTCATTCGGGCAGTTCTTC.